This TCR beta chain was identified in a study of T cells in Graves' hyperthyroidism and ophthalmopathy. Germline lookup yields CDR1 DFQATT and CDR2 SNEGSKA (reference sequence). The CDR3 has 15 amino acids. The V gene lost 3 bases and the J gene lost 2 bases, with 14 bases spanning the gap. Hyperthyroidism in the patients, aged 18 to 65, was newly diagnosed and under 2 months in duration. Clinical symptoms, serum thyroxine and TRAb, thyroid ultrasound and orbital computed tomography were used for the diagnoses. Extraction of PBMCs used around 9.6 ml of fresh peripheral blood. In its sample, this clonotype was seen many times. Researchers took RNA transcripts and amplified the TCR beta CDR3 regions from them. HTBI primers drove first-round RT-PCR of the TCR CDR3. TCRdb passed the multiplex PCR reads through MiXCR, listing each CDR3 protein once. The data contain 200,000 or so distinct CDR3 sequences, about a sixth of them seen just once; the ten biggest clones take up roughly 55%.

The chain combines TRBV20-1 with TRBJ1-5; tentatively, D is TRBD1 (5 bases). The sample taken for sequencing was blood. The receptor was isolated from a woman aged 50 to 65 with Graves' hyperthyroidism. In nucleotides, the CDR3 is TGCAGTGCTAGTGTGGGGGGGTATGGCAATCAGCCCCAGCATTTT. Protein product: CSASVGGYGNQPQHF.